Sequencing of this TCR beta chain was carried out in a study of T cell repertoires in cytomegalovirus infection. Study context: CMV infection plus the matching HLA type was flagged by public TCR beta signatures.

Note on this clonotype: The antigen is unknown. The germline gene is not matched at one end of the junction; a read error may be the cause.

The germline gives CDR1 SGHTA, CDR2 FQGNSA. The CDR3 contains 15 residues. TCRdb reanalysed the reads using MiXCR and keeps one entry per CDR3 protein. The table includes nearly 450,000 distinct CDR3 sequences, 31% detected once. Broader study findings: HLA-C-restricted CMV-specific TCR beta clonotypes were dominant in the ex vivo response.

The sequencing sample was made of PBMCs. This sequence joins TRBV7-2 and TRBJ1-5; no definite D call. This sequence originates from a human donor in good health (CMV status not recorded). Some clones in this sample may be carry-over from other donors' samples. The CDR3 DNA reads as TGTGCCAGCAGCTTACGCCAGGTTAGCAATCATCCCCAGCATTTT. Protein product: CASSLRQVSNHPQHF.